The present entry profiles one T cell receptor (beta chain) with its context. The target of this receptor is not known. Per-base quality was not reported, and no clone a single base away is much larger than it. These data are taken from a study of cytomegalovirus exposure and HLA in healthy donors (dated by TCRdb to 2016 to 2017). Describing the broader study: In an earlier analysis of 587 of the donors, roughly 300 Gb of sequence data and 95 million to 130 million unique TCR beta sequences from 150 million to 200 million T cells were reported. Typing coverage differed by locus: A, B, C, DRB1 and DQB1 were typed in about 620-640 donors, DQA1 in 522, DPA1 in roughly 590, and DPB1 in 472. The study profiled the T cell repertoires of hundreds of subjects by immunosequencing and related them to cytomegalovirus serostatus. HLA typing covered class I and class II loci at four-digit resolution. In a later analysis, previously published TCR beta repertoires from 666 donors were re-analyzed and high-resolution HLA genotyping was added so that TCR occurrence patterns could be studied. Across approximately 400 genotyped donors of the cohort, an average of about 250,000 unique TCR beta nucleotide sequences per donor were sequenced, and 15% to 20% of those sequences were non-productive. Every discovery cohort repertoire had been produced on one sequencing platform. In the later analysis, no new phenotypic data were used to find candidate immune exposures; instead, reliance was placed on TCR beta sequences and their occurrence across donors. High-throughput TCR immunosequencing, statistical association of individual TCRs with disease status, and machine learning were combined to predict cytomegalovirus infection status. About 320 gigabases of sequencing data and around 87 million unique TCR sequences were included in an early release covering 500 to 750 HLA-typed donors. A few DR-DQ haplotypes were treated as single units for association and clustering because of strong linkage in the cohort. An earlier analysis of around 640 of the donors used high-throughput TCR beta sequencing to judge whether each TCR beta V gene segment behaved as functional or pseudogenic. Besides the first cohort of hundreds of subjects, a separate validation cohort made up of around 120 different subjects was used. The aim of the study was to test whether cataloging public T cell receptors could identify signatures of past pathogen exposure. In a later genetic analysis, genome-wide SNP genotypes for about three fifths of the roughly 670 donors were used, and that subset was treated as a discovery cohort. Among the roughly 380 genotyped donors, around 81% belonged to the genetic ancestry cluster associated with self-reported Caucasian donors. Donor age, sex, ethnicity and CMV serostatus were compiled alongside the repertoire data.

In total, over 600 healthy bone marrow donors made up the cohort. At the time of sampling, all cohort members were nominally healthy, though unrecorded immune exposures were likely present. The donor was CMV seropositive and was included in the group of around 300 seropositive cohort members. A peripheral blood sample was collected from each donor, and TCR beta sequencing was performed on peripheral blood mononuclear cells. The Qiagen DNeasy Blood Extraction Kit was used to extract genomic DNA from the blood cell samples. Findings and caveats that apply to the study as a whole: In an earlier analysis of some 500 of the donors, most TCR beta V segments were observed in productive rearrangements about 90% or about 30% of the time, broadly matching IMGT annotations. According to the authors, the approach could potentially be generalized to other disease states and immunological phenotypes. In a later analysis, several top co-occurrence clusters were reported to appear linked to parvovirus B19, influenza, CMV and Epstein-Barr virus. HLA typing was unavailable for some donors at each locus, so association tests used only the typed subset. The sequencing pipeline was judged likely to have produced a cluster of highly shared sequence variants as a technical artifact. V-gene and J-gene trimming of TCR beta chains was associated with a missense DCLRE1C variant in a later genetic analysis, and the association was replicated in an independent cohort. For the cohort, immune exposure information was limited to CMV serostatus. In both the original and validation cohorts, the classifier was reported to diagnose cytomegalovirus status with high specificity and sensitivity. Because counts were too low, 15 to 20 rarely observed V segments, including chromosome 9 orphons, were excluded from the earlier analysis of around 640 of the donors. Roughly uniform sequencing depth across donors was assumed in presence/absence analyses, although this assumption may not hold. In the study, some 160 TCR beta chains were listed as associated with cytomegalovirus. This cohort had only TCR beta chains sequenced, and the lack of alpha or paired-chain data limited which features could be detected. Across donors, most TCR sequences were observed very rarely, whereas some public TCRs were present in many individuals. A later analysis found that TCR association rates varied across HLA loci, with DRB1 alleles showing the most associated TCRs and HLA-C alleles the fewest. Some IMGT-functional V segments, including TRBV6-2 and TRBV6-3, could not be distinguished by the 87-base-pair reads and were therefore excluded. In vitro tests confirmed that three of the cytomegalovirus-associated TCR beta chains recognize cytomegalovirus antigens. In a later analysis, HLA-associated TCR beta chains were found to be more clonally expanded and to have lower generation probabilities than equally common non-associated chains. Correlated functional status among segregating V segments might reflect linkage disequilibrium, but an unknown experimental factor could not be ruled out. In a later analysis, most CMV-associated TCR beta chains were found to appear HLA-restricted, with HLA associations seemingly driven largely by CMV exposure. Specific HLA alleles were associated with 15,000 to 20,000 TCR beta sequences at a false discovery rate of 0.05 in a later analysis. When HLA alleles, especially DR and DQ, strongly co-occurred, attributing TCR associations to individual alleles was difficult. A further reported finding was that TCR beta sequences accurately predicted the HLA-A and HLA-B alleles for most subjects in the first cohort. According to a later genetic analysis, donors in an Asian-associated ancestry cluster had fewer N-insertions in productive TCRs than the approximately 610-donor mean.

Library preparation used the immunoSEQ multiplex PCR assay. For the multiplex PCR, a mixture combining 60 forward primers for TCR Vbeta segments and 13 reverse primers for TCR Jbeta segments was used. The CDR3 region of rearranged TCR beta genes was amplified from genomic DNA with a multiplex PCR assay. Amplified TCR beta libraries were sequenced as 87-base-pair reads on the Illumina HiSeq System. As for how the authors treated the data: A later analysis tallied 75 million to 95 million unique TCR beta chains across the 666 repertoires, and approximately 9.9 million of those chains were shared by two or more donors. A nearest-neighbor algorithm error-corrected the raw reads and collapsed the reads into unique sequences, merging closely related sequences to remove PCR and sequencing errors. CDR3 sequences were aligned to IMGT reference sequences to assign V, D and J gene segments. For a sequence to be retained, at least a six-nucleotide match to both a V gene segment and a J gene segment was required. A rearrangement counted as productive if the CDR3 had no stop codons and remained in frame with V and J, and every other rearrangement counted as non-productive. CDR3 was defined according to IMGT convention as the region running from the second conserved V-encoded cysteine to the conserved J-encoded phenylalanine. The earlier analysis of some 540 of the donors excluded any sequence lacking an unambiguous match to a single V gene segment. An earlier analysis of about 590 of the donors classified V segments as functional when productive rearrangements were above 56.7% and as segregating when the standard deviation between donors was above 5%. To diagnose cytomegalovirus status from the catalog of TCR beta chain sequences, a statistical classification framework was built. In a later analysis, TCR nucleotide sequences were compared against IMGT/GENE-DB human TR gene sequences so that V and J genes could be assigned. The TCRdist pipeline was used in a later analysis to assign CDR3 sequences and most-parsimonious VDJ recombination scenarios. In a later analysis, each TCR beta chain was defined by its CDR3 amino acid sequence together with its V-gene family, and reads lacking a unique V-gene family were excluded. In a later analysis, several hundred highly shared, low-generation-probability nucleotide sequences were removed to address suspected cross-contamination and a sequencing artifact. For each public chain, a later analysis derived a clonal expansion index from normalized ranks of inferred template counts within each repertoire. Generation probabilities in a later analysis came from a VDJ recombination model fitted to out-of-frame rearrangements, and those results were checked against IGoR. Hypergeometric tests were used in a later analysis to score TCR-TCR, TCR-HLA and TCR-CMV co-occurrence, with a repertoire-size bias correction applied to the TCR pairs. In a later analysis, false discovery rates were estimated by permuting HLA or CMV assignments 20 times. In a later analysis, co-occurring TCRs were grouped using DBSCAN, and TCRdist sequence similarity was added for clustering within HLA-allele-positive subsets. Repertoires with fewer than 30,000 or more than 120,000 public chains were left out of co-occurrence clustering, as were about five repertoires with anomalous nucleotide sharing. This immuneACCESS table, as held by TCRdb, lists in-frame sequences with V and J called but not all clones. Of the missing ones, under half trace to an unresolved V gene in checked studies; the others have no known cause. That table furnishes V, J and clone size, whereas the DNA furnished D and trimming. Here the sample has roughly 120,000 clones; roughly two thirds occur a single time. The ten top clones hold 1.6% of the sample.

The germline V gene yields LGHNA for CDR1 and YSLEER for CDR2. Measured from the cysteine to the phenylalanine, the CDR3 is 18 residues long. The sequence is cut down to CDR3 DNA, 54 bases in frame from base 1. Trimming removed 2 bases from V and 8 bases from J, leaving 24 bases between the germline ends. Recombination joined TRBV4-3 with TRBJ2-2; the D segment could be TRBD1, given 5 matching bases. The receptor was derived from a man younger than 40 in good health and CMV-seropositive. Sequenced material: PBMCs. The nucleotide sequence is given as TGCGCCAGCAGCCAAAACCTCTGGGGCAAGGCCGGGTCTGGGGAGCTGTTTTTT. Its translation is CASSQNLWGKAGSGELFF.